This T cell receptor beta chain was documented in a study of blood T cells in healthy people across ages. Notes on the study in general: Diversity of TCR beta per million T cells declined in a roughly linear way with age. Researchers deemed the diversity estimates from one million T cells underestimates.

For this clonotype: The antigen is not known.

Staff drew around 10 milliliters of peripheral blood from each donor. For the second PCR, which ran for about 7 to 12 cycles, a sample-barcoded 5' primer and a J-beta primer mix were used. Through a template-switch adaptor with 12 random nucleotides, each cDNA molecule received a tag. TCRdb used MiXCR to reprocess the 5' RACE reads, holding one entry per CDR3 protein. This table has approximately 1.5 million distinct CDR3 sequences, roughly 43% appearing once. The germline V gene encodes CDR1 MGHDK and CDR2 SYGVNS. The CDR3 is made up of 12 amino acids. The germline V and J ends were trimmed by 10 bases and 2 bases, with 11 bases remaining between them.

This TCR was sampled from a woman aged 18-35 years in good health. The sequenced sample consisted of blood. This chain joins TRBV25-1 and TRBJ1-2; D is ambiguous. CDR3 bases: TGTGCCATCGAAGGACCAAACTATGGCTACACCTTC. Translation gives CAIEGPNYGYTF.